This T cell receptor (beta chain) was retrieved from a study of blood T cells in healthy people across ages. Study-wide findings and caveats: When one million T cells were used, diversity estimates were thought to be underestimates. Strong correlation linked observed beta diversity and percent naive T cells.

Using a J-beta primer mix together with a sample-barcoded 5' primer, a second PCR was run for roughly 7 to 11 cycles. TCRdb re-called the 5' RACE reads through MiXCR, storing one row per CDR3 protein. The sample holds just over 1 million distinct CDR3 sequences; more than 40% are singletons and the top ten take under 20%. Collection of ten milliliters of peripheral blood was performed for each donor. Isolation yielded PBMCs, at least 7 million per sample, in every case. This clonotype appeared a few times. Its antigen is undetermined. In germline, CDR1 is LGHDT, CDR2 YNNKEL (reference sequence). The CDR3 totals 10 residues.

The receptor comes from a woman in her sixties or seventies in good health. The genes are TRBV3-1 and TRBJ2-7, with D uncertain. Judging by the DNA end, TRBJ2-5 fits better; the J call may be wrong. Sequencing used blood. CDR3 in DNA: TGTGCCAGCCGAGCGGAGACCCAGTACTTC. Its translation is CASRAETQYF.